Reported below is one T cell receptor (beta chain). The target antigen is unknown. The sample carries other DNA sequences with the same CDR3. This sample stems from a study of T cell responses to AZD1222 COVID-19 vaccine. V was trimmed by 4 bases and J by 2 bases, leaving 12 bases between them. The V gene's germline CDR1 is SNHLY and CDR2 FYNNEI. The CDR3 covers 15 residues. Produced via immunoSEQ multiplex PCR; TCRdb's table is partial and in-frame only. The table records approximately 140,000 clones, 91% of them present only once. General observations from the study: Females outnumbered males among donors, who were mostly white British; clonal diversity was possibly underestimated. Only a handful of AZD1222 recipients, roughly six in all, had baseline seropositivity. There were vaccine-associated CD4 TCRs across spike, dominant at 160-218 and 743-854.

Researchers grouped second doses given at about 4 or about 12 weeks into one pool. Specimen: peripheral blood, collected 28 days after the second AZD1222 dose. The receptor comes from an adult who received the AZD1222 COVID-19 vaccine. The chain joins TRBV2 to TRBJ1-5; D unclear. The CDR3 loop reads CASSVRGNGNQPQHF. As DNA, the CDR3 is TGTGCCAGCAGTGTCCGAGGGAACGGCAATCAGCCCCAGCATTTT. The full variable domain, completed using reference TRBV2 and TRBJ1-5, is EPEVTQTPSHQVTQMGQEVILRCVPISNHLYFYWYRQILGQKVEFLVSFYNNEISEKSEIFDDQFSVERPDGSNFTLKIRSTKLEDSAMYFCASSVRGNGNQPQHFGDGTRLSIL.